This T cell receptor (beta chain) was identified during a study of T-cell memory formation after mild COVID-19. Study details: TCR clusters showed largely donor specificity.

This clonotype has more than one count but fewer than ten. What it binds is unknown. TCRalpha and TCRbeta libraries used 5'RACE with constant-segment primers and UMIs. TCRdb re-analysed the 5' RACE reads in MiXCR, keeping a single row per CDR3 protein. Of 430,000 or so distinct CDR3 sequences in the sample, about 23% were seen once. The V gene's germline CDR1 is LNHDA and CDR2 SQIVND (reference sequence). The CDR3 has 14 amino acids. V was trimmed by 8 bases and J by 1 base, leaving 13 bases between them. Overall study results and limits: The study found contracting CD4+ clones mainly in CM and EM and contracting CD8+ clones in EMRA.

The sequence was collected from an adult woman who had mild COVID-19 (a few samples of this study predate the infection). Cell type and time point are not known. The V and J genes are TRBV19 and TRBJ2-3; possibly TRBD1 or TRBD2 for D (5 bases each). What was sequenced was PBMCs or a T cell subset sorted from them (not recorded which). Here the CDR3 reads CASCDGDGTDTQYF. The CDR3, as DNA: TGTGCCAGTTGTGACGGGGACGGCACAGATACGCAGTATTTT.